The 27 T cell receptor beta chains in this list originate from one sample, sequenced in a study of T cells in Graves' hyperthyroidism and ophthalmopathy (dated by TCRdb to between 2018 and 2021). Library prep was done by multiplex PCR. The sequencer listed for this sample is Illumina HiSeq 2000. The TCR beta CDR3 regions were amplified from RNA transcripts. The TCR CDR3 was subjected to a first round of RT-PCR using the HTBI primer set and the Qiagen OneStep RT-PCR kit. TCRdb reprocessed the public reads (quality trimming at Q25 with fastp, clone calling with MiXCR) and kept in-frame beta chains. Each CDR3 protein appears once, grouped with its most common genes and DNA. For this sample there are approximately 590,000 distinct CDR3 sequences; 15% to 18% appear just once. Around 7.8% of the sample goes to the ten largest clones. Sequences were obtained from blood. These receptor sequences come from a woman under 40 with Graves' hyperthyroidism.

This clonotype has a count of ten or more. This chain connects TRBV11-2 to TRBJ1-2; maybe TRBD1 (6 bases). From germline, CDR1 is SGHAT and CDR2 FQNNGV. The CDR3 has 18 amino acids. V lost 1 base and J 1 base, leaving 19 bases between the germline ends. CDR3 sequence (DNA): TGTGCCAGCAGCTTAGCGTCTGAGGGGACACCTCATAACTATGGCTACACCTTC. Amino acids: CASSLASEGTPHNYGYTF.

This clonotype was observed a handful of times. A much larger clone differs by one base, so this may be a read error. The chain has TRBV7-8 and TRBJ2-7, with a weak D call TRBD2 (6 bases). Germline values: CDR1 SGHVS, CDR2 FQNEAQ. The length of the CDR3 is 11 residues. V was pared by 4 bases and J by 6 bases, with 7 bases between. The CDR3 loop reads CASSYGGEQYF. The CDR3 bases are TGTGCCAGCAGCTACGGGGGCGAGCAGTACTTC.

There are a few counts of this clonotype. The chain couples TRBV19 to TRBJ1-2, with TRBD1 matching over 9 bases. Germline loops: CDR1 LNHDA, CDR2 SQIVND (reference sequence). The CDR3 loop spans 13 amino acids. Unmatched junction bases numbered 6, after V lost 9 bases and J lost 4 bases. This CDR3 reads CASQGTGTYGYTF. The CDR3, as DNA: TGTGCCAGCCAGGGGACAGGGACCTATGGCTACACCTTC.

In this sample, this clonotype turned up many times. The chain uses TRBV20-1 and TRBJ1-5; TRBD1 might be the D (6 bases). CDR3 size: 15 residues. Between the trimmed V and J ends, which lost 4 bases and 9 bases, there was a span of 22 bases. Germline V lookup: CDR1 DFQATT, CDR2 SNEGSKA (reference sequence). CDR3 sequence reads: CSANKGEGDSWPQHF. Here the CDR3 DNA reads TGCAGTGCTAACAAGGGTGAGGGGGATTCATGGCCCCAGCATTTT.

This chain uses TRBV19 with TRBJ2-1; TRBD2 agrees at 7 bases. Germline lookup yields CDR1 LNHDA and CDR2 SQIVND (reference sequence). V was pared by 5 bases and J by 8 bases, with 6 bases of the junction left unmatched. The CDR3 length is 13 residues. The CDR3 sequence: CASSLTSLHEQFF. DNA for the CDR3: TGTGCCAGTAGTCTGACTAGCTTGCATGAGCAGTTCTTC. The variable domain in full, completed from reference TRBV19 and TRBJ2-1, reads DGGITQSPKYLFRKEGQNVTLSCEQNLNHDAMYWYRQDPGQGLRLIYYSQIVNDFQKGDIAEGYSVSREKKESFPLTVTSAQKNPTAFYLCASSLTSLHEQFFGPGTRLTVL.

The chain couples TRBV20-1 to TRBJ1-2; a possible D gene is TRBD1 (5 bases). Trimming cost V 7 bases and J 2 bases, with 11 bases left between them. This CDR3 is 12 amino acids long. CDR1 and CDR2 from the germline V gene are DFQATT and SNEGSKA (reference sequence). CDR3 residues: CSVPPGNYGYTF. In DNA form, the CDR3 reads TGCAGTGTGCCCCCAGGGAACTATGGCTACACCTTC.

The sample holds a few counts of this clonotype. The V gene is TRBV7-2, the J gene TRBJ2-3, with 12 positions matching TRBD2. This CDR3 comprises 19 residues. Trimming at V came to 1 base and at J to 1 base, leaving 9 bases not matched to a gene. Per germline, CDR1 SGHTA and CDR2 FQGNSA. The CDR3 region has the DNA TGTGCCAGCAGCTTAGTGGCCCTAGCGGGAGGGCCGGGCACAGATACGCAGTATTTT. Residues: CASSLVALAGGPGTDTQYF.

This clonotype was detected many times. V usage is TRBV7-2 and J usage is TRBJ2-3; D not resolved. The CDR3 consists of 13 residues. V was cut by 4 bases and J by 7 bases, with 12 bases left in between. Germline values: CDR1 SGHTA, CDR2 FQGNSA. In DNA, the CDR3 is TGTGCCAGCAGCTCCTCATCGCCCAATACGCAGTATTTT. Protein sequence: CASSSSSPNTQYF.

This clonotype has a count of ten or more. The chain is built from TRBV12-3 or TRBV12-4 and TRBJ2-4, with 8 bases matching TRBD1. Germline trimming cut 6 bases from V and 0 bases from J; bases unmatched to any gene: 10. CDR3 length: 17 amino acids. DNA for the CDR3: TGTGCCAGCAGGCAGGGGGCGGCTTCCCTAGCCAAAAACATTCAGTACTTC. It encodes CASRQGAASLAKNIQYF.

This rearrangement joins TRBV6-5 to TRBJ1-2; D is unresolved. V was shortened by 7 bases and J by 0 bases, with 9 bases between the two germline ends. Germline V gene data show CDR1 as MNHEY and CDR2 as SVGAGI. This CDR3 is built from 13 residues. In DNA form, the CDR3 reads TGTGCCAGCAATCCACTCGCTAACTATGGCTACACCTTC. Amino acid sequence: CASNPLANYGYTF.

In its sample, this clonotype was seen many times. The rearrangement uses TRBV7-2 and TRBJ2-2; TRBD1 agrees at 10 bases. This CDR3 is 15 amino acids long. Germline V CDR1 and CDR2: SGHTA, FQGNSA. Losses at the gene ends were 5 bases for V and 5 bases for J; bases not matched to a gene: 5. The CDR3 is CASSPDRGQTGELFF. The CDR3 DNA sequence: TGTGCCAGCAGCCCCGACAGGGGGCAAACCGGGGAGCTGTTTTTT.

V usage is TRBV29-1 and J usage is TRBJ2-5, with 7 bases identical to TRBD1. This CDR3 spans 14 amino acids. Trimming cost V 5 bases and J 2 bases; bases outside gene matches: 8. The germline gives CDR1 SQVTM, CDR2 ANQGSEA. The CDR3 nucleotides read TGCAGCGTTTCGGACAGGCCTTTGCAAGAGACCCAGTACTTC. Encoded protein: CSVSDRPLQETQYF. Using reference TRBV29-1 and TRBJ2-5 for the parts outside the CDR3, the full variable domain is SAVISQKPSRDICQRGTSLTIQCQVDSQVTMMFWYRQQPGQSLTLIATANQGSEATYESGFVIDKFPISRPNLTFSTLTVSNMSPEDSSIYLCSVSDRPLQETQYFGPGTRLLVL.

This clonotype was seen ten or more times. The J gene is TRBJ2-1, the V gene TRBV24-1; D is undetermined. This CDR3 contains 13 residues. Germline CDR1 and CDR2: KGHDR and SFDVKD. V was trimmed by 6 bases and J by 0 bases, leaving 5 bases between them. CDR3 sequence: CATSLYSYNEQFF. DNA of the CDR3: TGTGCCACCAGTTTGTACTCCTACAATGAGCAGTTCTTC.

This clonotype has a count of ten or more. This chain connects TRBV28 to TRBJ2-7; 8 nucleotides line up with TRBD1. The V segment lost 7 bases and the J segment 2 bases; nucleotides outside the gene matches: 4. Germline V gene lookup returns CDR1 MDHEN and CDR2 SYDVKM. This CDR3 is 13 amino acids long. The CDR3 here is CASNKDRAYEQYF. Here the CDR3 DNA reads TGTGCCAGCAATAAGGACAGGGCCTACGAGCAGTACTTC.

In this sample, this clonotype turned up many times. This rearrangement joins TRBV20-1 to TRBJ2-1, with D possibly matching TRBD2 (6 bases). The CDR3 length is 13 residues. Deletions cut 3 bases from V and 5 bases from J, with 11 bases between. The germline V gene has CDR1 DFQATT and CDR2 SNEGSKA (reference sequence). CDR3 region: CSARRDFDNEQFF. DNA of the CDR3: TGCAGTGCTAGGCGGGACTTTGACAATGAGCAGTTCTTC.

The chain carries TRBV6-1 and TRBJ2-1; D remains unclear. V was clipped by 6 bases and J by 6 bases, with 9 bases between them. The CDR3 consists of 12 residues. The germline gives CDR1 MNHNS, CDR2 SASEGT. The CDR3 DNA sequence: TGTGCCAGCAGCCACAATCGCAATGAGCAGTTCTTC. Its protein product is CASSHNRNEQFF.

This clonotype showed up just a few times. This chain uses TRBV5-1 with TRBJ1-3, with TRBD1 as a possible D gene (5 bases). CDR1 is SGHRS, CDR2 YFSETQ, per germline. The CDR3 covers 18 residues. V was trimmed by 1 base and J by 2 bases, leaving 19 bases between them. CDR3 in amino acids: CASSLSGSGSRTGNTIYF. In nucleotides, the CDR3 is TGCGCCAGCAGCTTGTCAGGGAGCGGTTCGAGGACTGGAAACACCATATATTTT.

This clonotype was counted ten times or more. This chain links TRBV19 with TRBJ1-5; a possible D gene is TRBD1 (5 bases). Germline lookup yields CDR1 LNHDA and CDR2 SQIVND (reference sequence). The CDR3 runs to 16 residues. V was clipped by 7 bases and J by 3 bases, with 19 bases between them. The CDR3 here is CASIDPPDRHNQPQHF. Here the CDR3 DNA reads TGTGCCAGTATCGACCCGCCTGACAGACACAATCAGCCCCAGCATTTT.

This clonotype was picked up many times. The chain joins TRBV4-1 to TRBJ2-7; tentative D call: TRBD1 (6 bases). Germline CDR1 is MGHRA and CDR2 is YSYEKL. V gave up 2 bases and J gave up 2 bases, with 10 bases separating them. The length of the CDR3 is 14 residues. The CDR3 here is CASSQSAGAYEQYF. In DNA form, the CDR3 reads TGCGCCAGCAGCCAATCCGCAGGGGCCTACGAGCAGTACTTC.

The gene calls are TRBV9 and TRBJ2-1; perhaps TRBD1 as D (7 bases). This CDR3 contains 17 residues. V was cut by 2 bases and J by 5 bases, with 20 bases left in between. Germline V gene lookup returns CDR1 SGDLS and CDR2 YYNGEE. As DNA, the CDR3 is TGTGCCAGCAGCGTTCTTGGAGGGGGCGGGACCCACAATGAGCAGTTCTTC. It specifies CASSVLGGGGTHNEQFF.

This clonotype came up many times. The CDR3, as DNA: TGTGCCATCAGATCGGGACGGACCAGCTCCTACGAGCAGTACTTC. Amino acids: CAIRSGRTSSYEQYF. The chain joins TRBV10-3 to TRBJ2-7; the D call may be TRBD1 or TRBD2 (5 bases each). V lost 6 bases and J lost 0, with 15 bases in between. CDR1 ENHRY and CDR2 SYGVKD come from the germline V gene. There are 15 residues in the CDR3.

Points on this clonotype: The final CDR3 position lacks the conserved phenylalanine or tryptophan, pointing to a likely read error. V usage is TRBV20-1 and J usage is TRBJ2-3; D is unresolved. Trimming cost V 3 bases and J 4 bases, with 11 bases left between them. The CDR3 length is 13 residues. CDR1 is DFQATT and CDR2 is SNEGSKA in the germline V gene (reference sequence). The CDR3 nucleotides read TGCAGTGCTAGTTATGGCACGGCAGATACGCAGTATCTT. Amino acid sequence: CSASYGTADTQYL.

The genes are TRBV20-1 and TRBJ2-1; D tentatively reads TRBD1 or TRBD2 (5 bases each). The length of the CDR3 is 14 residues. V lost 6 bases and J lost 4, with 16 bases in between. CDR1 is DFQATT, CDR2 SNEGSKA, per germline (reference sequence). CDR3 sequence (DNA): TGCAGTGCCCAAATCCGGGACGCTTACAATGAGCAGTTCTTC. This encodes CSAQIRDAYNEQFF.

In this sample, this clonotype turned up a few times. This chain uses TRBV4-3 with TRBJ2-7; 7 bases fit TRBD1. The V segment lost 0 bases and the J segment 2 bases; nucleotides outside the gene matches: 10. This CDR3 is built from 17 residues. Germline V lookup: CDR1 LGHNA, CDR2 YSLEER. The CDR3: CASSQEARTGYTYEQYF. DNA of the CDR3: TGCGCCAGCAGCCAAGAAGCCAGGACAGGCTATACCTACGAGCAGTACTTC.

CDR3 sequence reads: CASSRQDGPEQYF. The CDR3 bases are TGTGCCAGCAGTAGACAGGACGGCCCCGAGCAGTACTTC. The chain carries TRBV27 and TRBJ2-7; possible D gene TRBD1, 6 bases. Trimming cost V 5 bases and J 6 bases, with 14 bases left between them. This CDR3 is built from 13 residues. Germline V gene data show CDR1 as MNHEY and CDR2 as SMNVEV (reference sequence).

V gene TRBV19 combines with J gene TRBJ2-1; TRBD1 agrees at 9 bases. The CDR3 length is 16 residues. The trim removed 6 bases at V and 4 bases at J, leaving 10 bases unmatched. Germline V gene data show CDR1 as LNHDA and CDR2 as SQIVND (reference sequence). The CDR3 nucleotides read TGTGCCAGTAGAGTTACGGGACAGGGCGGGTACAATGAGCAGTTCTTC. As protein: CASRVTGQGGYNEQFF.

In this sample, this clonotype turned up many times. The chain recombines TRBV20-1 with TRBJ2-3, with unresolved D. The length of the CDR3 is 12 residues. From germline, CDR1 is DFQATT and CDR2 SNEGSKA (reference sequence). The V and J ends lost 3 bases and 1 base respectively, with 5 bases between them. In DNA form, the CDR3 reads TGCAGTGCTAGCCAGGGCACAGATACGCAGTATTTT. It yields the protein CSASQGTDTQYF.